Listed here are 25 T cell receptor beta chains from one sample, sequenced in a study of human T cells and chemical hapten exposure. TCRdb itself ran the RACE reads through MiXCR, one entry per CDR3 protein. This table holds 65,000 to 95,000 distinct CDR3 sequences, approximately 12% found once. The time point was: patch test 1, 2 weeks after DPC sensitization. Treatment given: therapeutic diphenylcyclopropenone sensitization with weekly scalp DPC. Sequences were derived from whole blood, sampled in connection with sensitization to the hapten diphenylcyclopropenone (DPC). These receptors originate from a woman aged 55-69 years with alopecia areata. Some clones in this sample may be carry-over from other donors' samples.

The chain uses TRBV24-1 and TRBJ2-1; D is undetermined. Trimming left V 2 bases short and J 5 bases short, with 9 bases between. The germline V gene encodes CDR1 KGHDR and CDR2 SFDVKD. CDR3 length: 14 amino acids. The CDR3 region has the DNA TGTGCCACCAGTGATTCGAACATCAACAATGAGCAGTTCTTC. Translating it yields CATSDSNINNEQFF.

The chain links TRBV4-1 to TRBJ2-1; 9 nucleotides line up with TRBD1. Trimming removed 0 bases from V and 7 bases from J; junction bases left unmatched: 16. Germline V lookup: CDR1 MGHRA, CDR2 YSYEKL. The CDR3 covers 19 residues. This chain's CDR3 is CASSQDRTGGTGISNEQFF. The CDR3 DNA reads TGCGCCAGCAGCCAAGACCGAACCGGCGGGACAGGGATCTCGAATGAGCAGTTCTTC.

For the CDR3, the DNA is TGTGCCAGCAGCCCACACCCTGGGCCTAGCACAGATACGCAGTATTTT. It encodes CASSPHPGPSTDTQYF. J is TRBJ2-3 and V is TRBV3-1, with no clear D. The length of the CDR3 is 16 residues. The germline gives CDR1 LGHDT, CDR2 YNNKEL (reference sequence). V lost 4 bases and J 0 bases, leaving 14 bases between the germline ends.

This clonotype came up a few times. The chain carries TRBV7-9 and TRBJ1-5, with 11 positions matching TRBD1. The trim removed 7 bases at V and 0 bases at J, leaving 8 bases unmatched. The CDR3 is 17 amino acids. Looked up from germline, CDR1 is SEHNR and CDR2 is FQNEAQ (reference sequence). The CDR3, as DNA: TGTGCCAGCATGGGACAGGGGGATTCCGGTAGCAATCAGCCCCAGCATTTT. Translating it yields CASMGQGDSGSNQPQHF.

This clonotype has ten or more counts. The chain uses TRBV10-1 and TRBJ1-1, with TRBD1 identical over 12 bases. The CDR3 runs to 18 residues. V shed 0 bases and J 5 bases; nucleotides not matched to a gene: 10. The germline CDR1 and CDR2 sequences are WNHNN and SYGVQD (reference sequence). For the CDR3, the DNA is TGCGCCAGCAGTGAGTCGGGACAGGGGGCCCGAGGTATTACTGAAGCTTTCTTT. Its translation is CASSESGQGARGITEAFF.

The rearrangement uses TRBV7-3 and TRBJ2-5, with D possibly TRBD1 on 5 matching bases. Trimming removed 2 bases from V and 3 bases from J, with 7 bases in between. The CDR3 loop spans 13 amino acids. Germline values: CDR1 SGHTA, CDR2 FQGTGA. The CDR3 DNA reads TGTGCCAGCAGCTTAGGGGCAGAAGAGACCCAGTACTTC. This translates into CASSLGAEETQYF. Full variable domain (remainder filled in from reference TRBV7-3 and TRBJ2-5): GAGVSQTPSNKVTEKGKYVELRCDPISGHTALYWYRQSLGQGPEFLIYFQGTGAADDSGLPNDRFFAVRPEGSVSTLKIQRTERGDSAVYLCASSLGAEETQYFGPGTRLLVL.

This clonotype came up many times. The rearrangement uses TRBV5-1 and TRBJ1-3, with D possibly TRBD1 on 5 matching bases. CDR3 length: 14 residues. CDR1 SGHRS and CDR2 YFSETQ come from the germline V gene. The ends were cut back, 2 bases at V and 1 base at J, with 7 bases in the middle. The CDR3 spells CASSFGGSGNTIYF. For the CDR3, the DNA is TGCGCCAGCAGCTTTGGGGGATCTGGAAACACCATATATTTT.

This sequence joins TRBV3-1 and TRBJ1-2; 8 positions match TRBD1. Germline values: CDR1 LGHDT, CDR2 YNNKEL (reference sequence). CDR3 size: 16 residues. Unmatched junction bases numbered 10, after V lost 3 bases and J lost 4 bases. Here the CDR3 reads CASSHSDRGPGYGYTF. The DNA of the CDR3 is TGTGCCAGCAGCCACTCAGACAGGGGACCTGGCTATGGCTACACCTTC.

This clonotype was counted many times. The chain joins TRBV12-3 or TRBV12-4 to TRBJ1-6; D remains ambiguous. The CDR3 has 15 amino acids. V dropped 6 bases and J dropped 5 bases, with 14 bases sitting between them. The CDR3 nucleotides are TGTGCCAGCAGCCCGGATGTTACCAATAATTCACCCCTCCACTTT. The encoded protein is CASSPDVTNNSPLHF.

A few counts support this clonotype. The chain has TRBV7-6 and TRBJ2-7; a possible D gene is TRBD2 (6 bases). Germline lookup yields CDR1 SGHVS and CDR2 FNYEAQ. This CDR3 has 14 residues. Between the trimmed V and J ends, which lost 8 bases and 7 bases, there was a span of 21 bases. The CDR3 bases are TGTGCCAGCTCGATAGGAGGGGAGTTCGGAGAGCAGTACTTC. The encoded protein is CASSIGGEFGEQYF.

This clonotype was seen more than once but under ten times. The V gene is TRBV19, the J gene TRBJ1-1, with D perhaps matching TRBD1 (6 bases). V lost 10 bases to trimming and J lost 0 bases, with 18 bases between them. Germline V CDR1 and CDR2: LNHDA, SQIVND (reference sequence). The CDR3 has 15 residues. CDR3 in amino acids: CATFPGGRLNTEAFF. CDR3 sequence (DNA): TGTGCCACCTTCCCCGGGGGCAGGCTGAACACTGAAGCTTTCTTT. The whole variable domain, filled in from reference TRBV19 and TRBJ1-1, reads DGGITQSPKYLFRKEGQNVTLSCEQNLNHDAMYWYRQDPGQGLRLIYYSQIVNDFQKGDIAEGYSVSREKKESFPLTVTSAQKNPTAFYLCATFPGGRLNTEAFFGQGTRLTVV.

Ten or more counts support this clonotype. This chain's CDR3 is CSVGGRGSYNEQFF. Here the CDR3 DNA reads TGCAGCGTTGGCGGGCGAGGCTCCTACAATGAGCAGTTCTTC. The V call is TRBV29-1, the J call TRBJ2-1; D is perhaps TRBD2 (5 bases). With 4 bases removed from V and 0 bases from J, the gap between germline ends came to 10 bases. Germline V gives CDR1 SQVTM, CDR2 ANQGSEA. The CDR3 has 14 amino acids.

This clonotype was observed a handful of times. The CDR3 loop reads CASRGTSGATYEQYF. CDR3 nucleotides: TGTGCCAGCCGGGGGACTAGCGGGGCGACCTACGAGCAGTACTTC. The rearrangement uses TRBV6-2 or TRBV6-3 and TRBJ2-7, with TRBD2 identical over 13 bases. Germline V gene lookup returns CDR1 MNHEY and CDR2 SVGEGT. The CDR3 runs 15 residues. The J segment lost 2 bases and the V segment lost 8 bases, leaving 6 bases of the junction unmatched.

This clonotype was seen ten or more times. The chain links TRBV7-6 to TRBJ2-7; possible D gene TRBD2, 6 bases. Germline lookup yields CDR1 SGHVS and CDR2 FNYEAQ. This CDR3 contains 16 residues. V lost 5 bases and J 4 bases, leaving 21 bases between the germline ends. CDR3 nucleotide sequence: TGTGCCAGCAGCCCCTCTTCCCTAGCGTCCGGTTACGAGCAGTACTTC. Its protein product is CASSPSSLASGYEQYF.

This clonotype was seen only a few times. The chain carries TRBV12-3 or TRBV12-4 and TRBJ1-5; unclear D gene. This CDR3 contains 13 residues. The V gene lost 1 base and the J gene lost 7 bases, with 8 bases spanning the gap. CDR3 protein: CASSLVEGQPQHF. The CDR3 DNA is TGTGCCAGCAGTTTAGTGGAGGGACAGCCCCAGCATTTT.

This clonotype was recorded many times. J is TRBJ1-1 and V is TRBV6-5; D call uncertain. Germline values: CDR1 MNHEY, CDR2 SVGAGI. V was trimmed by 0 bases and J by 3 bases, leaving 8 bases between them. The CDR3 has 14 residues. This CDR3 reads CASSYSAGYTEAFF. CDR3 DNA: TGTGCCAGCAGTTACTCAGCAGGTTACACTGAAGCTTTCTTT.

The chain uses TRBV7-9 and TRBJ1-2; 8 nucleotides agree with TRBD1. This CDR3 region has 18 residues. Germline V gives CDR1 SEHNR, CDR2 FQNEAQ (reference sequence). Unmatched junction bases numbered 14, after V lost 5 bases and J lost 0 bases. The CDR3 is CASSPSSGTGPTNYGYTF. The CDR3 DNA is TGTGCCAGCAGCCCCTCCTCCGGGACAGGCCCGACTAACTATGGCTACACCTTC.

This clonotype turned up a few times. This chain joins TRBV18 and TRBJ2-3; TRBD1 agrees at 7 bases. J lost 0 bases, V lost 6 bases, and 9 bases had no gene match. Germline lookup yields CDR1 KGHSH and CDR2 LQKENI. The CDR3 contains 16 residues. The CDR3, as DNA: TGTGCCAGCTCGCCCACAGGGGCACTTAGCACAGATACGCAGTATTTT. Its translation is CASSPTGALSTDTQYF.

The chain is built from TRBV2 and TRBJ2-2, with TRBD1 matching 11 bases. The V and J ends lost 7 bases and 6 bases, in that order; junction bases with no gene match: 4. Germline lookup yields CDR1 SNHLY and CDR2 FYNNEI. The CDR3 length is 14 residues. CDR3 nucleotides: TGTGCCAGCACTGAGGGACAGGGGGCCGGGGAGCTGTTTTTT. It yields the protein CASTEGQGAGELFF.

This clonotype was seen only once. This chain links TRBV29-1 with TRBJ1-2; the D is unclear. V gave up 7 bases and J gave up 4 bases, with 10 bases separating them. From germline, CDR1 is SQVTM and CDR2 ANQGSEA. The CDR3 covers 11 residues. The CDR3 loop is CSAAEAYGYTF. In DNA form, the CDR3 reads TGCAGCGCCGCCGAGGCCTATGGCTACACCTTC.

This clonotype was seen at least ten times. The chain's CDR3 is CASSSRQGASGELFF. The CDR3 DNA is TGTGCCAGCAGCTCCCGACAGGGGGCCTCCGGGGAGCTGTTTTTT. The chain carries TRBV7-3 and TRBJ2-2; 10 bases are shared with TRBD1. V dropped 4 bases and J dropped 6; count of bases not matched to a gene: 5. The germline V gene has CDR1 SGHTA and CDR2 FQGTGA. CDR3 size: 15 residues.

The table lists this clonotype with many counts. The V call is TRBV19, the J call TRBJ2-7, with 12 bases matching TRBD2. Looked up from germline, CDR1 is LNHDA and CDR2 is SQIVND (reference sequence). The CDR3 contains 16 residues. The junction had 12 bases not matched to a gene; V was cut back by 5 bases and J by 7 bases. CDR3 in DNA: TGTGCCAGTAGTTGGACTAGCGGGGATCTGACGAGGGAGCAGTACTTC. This codes for CASSWTSGDLTREQYF.

This clonotype was observed a few times. The chain is built from TRBV5-5 and TRBJ2-5; D could derive from TRBD1 or TRBD2 (7 bases each). Germline values: CDR1 SGHKS, CDR2 YYEKEE (reference sequence). The CDR3 consists of 16 residues. Between the trimmed V and J ends, which lost 0 bases and 1 base, there was a span of 13 bases. CDR3 in amino acids: CASSLVTGEGQETQYF. Written as DNA, the CDR3 is TGTGCCAGCAGCTTGGTTACAGGGGAGGGCCAAGAGACCCAGTACTTC. Full variable domain (outside the CDR3, taken from reference TRBV5-5 and TRBJ2-5): DAGVTQSPTHLIKTRGQQVTLRCSPISGHKSVSWYQQVLGQGPQFIFQYYEKEERGRGNFPDRFSARQFPNYSSELNVNALLLGDSALYLCASSLVTGEGQETQYFGPGTRLLVL.

This clonotype has more than one count but fewer than ten. An end of the junction differs from the germline gene, which may be a read error. V gene TRBV7-7 combines with J gene TRBJ1-1; possible D gene TRBD1, 6 bases. Germline lookup yields CDR1 SSHAT and CDR2 FNYEAQ (reference sequence). The CDR3 totals 13 residues. The CDR3 loop reads CASSLVAGAEAFF. The CDR3 DNA follows: TGTGCTAGCAGCTTAGTCGCAGGGGCTGAAGCTTTCTTT. The full variable domain, with the rest looked up from reference TRBV7-7 and TRBJ1-1, is GAGVSQSPRYKVTKRGQDVTLRCDPISSHATLYWYQQALGQGPEFLTYFNYEAQPDKSGLPSDRFSAERPEGSISTLTIQRTEQRDSAMYRCASSLVAGAEAFFGQGTRLTVV.

This clonotype was detected a few times. The chain joins TRBV30 to TRBJ1-1, with D perhaps TRBD1 (5 bases). The CDR3 has 12 residues. Germline CDR1 GTSNPN, CDR2 SVGIG (reference sequence). CDR3 nucleotide sequence: TGTGCGCGGGACGCATTGAACACTGAAGCTTTCTTT. Protein sequence: CARDALNTEAFF.